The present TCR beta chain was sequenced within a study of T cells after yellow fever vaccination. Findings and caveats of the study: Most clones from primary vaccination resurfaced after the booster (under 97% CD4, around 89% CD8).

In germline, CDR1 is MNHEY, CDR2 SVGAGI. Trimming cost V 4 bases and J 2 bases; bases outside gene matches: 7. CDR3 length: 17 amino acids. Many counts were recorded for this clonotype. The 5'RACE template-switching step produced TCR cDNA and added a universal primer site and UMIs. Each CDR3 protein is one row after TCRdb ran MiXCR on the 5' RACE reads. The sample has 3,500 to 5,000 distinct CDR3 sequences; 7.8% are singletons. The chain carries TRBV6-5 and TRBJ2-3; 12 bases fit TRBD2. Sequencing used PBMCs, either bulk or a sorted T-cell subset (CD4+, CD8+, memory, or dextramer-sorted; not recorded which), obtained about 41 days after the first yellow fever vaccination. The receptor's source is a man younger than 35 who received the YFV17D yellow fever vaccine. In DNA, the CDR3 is TGTGCCAGCAGTTTCCGACGACTAGCGGGGGACACAGATACGCAGTATTTT. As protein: CASSFRRLAGDTDTQYF.